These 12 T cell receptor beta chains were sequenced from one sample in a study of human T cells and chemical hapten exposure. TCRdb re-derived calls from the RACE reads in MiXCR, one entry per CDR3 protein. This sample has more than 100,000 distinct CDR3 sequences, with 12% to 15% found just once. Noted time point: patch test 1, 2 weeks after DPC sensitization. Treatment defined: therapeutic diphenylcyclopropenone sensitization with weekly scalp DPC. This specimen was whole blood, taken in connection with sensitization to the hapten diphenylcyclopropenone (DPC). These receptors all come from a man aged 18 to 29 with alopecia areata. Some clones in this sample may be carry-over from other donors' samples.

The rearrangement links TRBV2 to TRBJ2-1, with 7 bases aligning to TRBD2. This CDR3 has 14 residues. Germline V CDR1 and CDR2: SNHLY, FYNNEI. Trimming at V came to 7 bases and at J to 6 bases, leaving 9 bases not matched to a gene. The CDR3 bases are TGTGCCAGCATGCGTCGACTAGCCAGCAATGAGCAGTTCTTC. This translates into CASMRRLASNEQFF.

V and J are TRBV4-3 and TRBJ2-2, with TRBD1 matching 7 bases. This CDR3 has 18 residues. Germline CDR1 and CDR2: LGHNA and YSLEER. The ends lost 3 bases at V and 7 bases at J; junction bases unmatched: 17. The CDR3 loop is CASSQESRGMIVSGELFF. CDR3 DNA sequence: TGCGCCAGCAGCCAGGAGTCCAGGGGGATGATTGTTAGCGGGGAGCTGTTTTTT.

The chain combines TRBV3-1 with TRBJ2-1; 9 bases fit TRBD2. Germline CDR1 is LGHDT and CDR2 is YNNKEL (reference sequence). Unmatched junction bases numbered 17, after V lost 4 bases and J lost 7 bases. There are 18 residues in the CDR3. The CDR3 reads CASSPPRLARGGSNEQFF. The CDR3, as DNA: TGTGCCAGCAGCCCCCCCCGTTTAGCGCGGGGGGGGTCAAATGAGCAGTTCTTC.

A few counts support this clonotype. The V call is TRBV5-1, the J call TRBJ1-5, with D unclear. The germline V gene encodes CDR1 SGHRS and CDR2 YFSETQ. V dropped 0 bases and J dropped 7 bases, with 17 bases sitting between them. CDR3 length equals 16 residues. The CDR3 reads CASSLGAAGLGQPQHF. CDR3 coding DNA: TGCGCCAGCAGCTTGGGTGCGGCAGGCCTCGGACAGCCCCAGCATTTT.

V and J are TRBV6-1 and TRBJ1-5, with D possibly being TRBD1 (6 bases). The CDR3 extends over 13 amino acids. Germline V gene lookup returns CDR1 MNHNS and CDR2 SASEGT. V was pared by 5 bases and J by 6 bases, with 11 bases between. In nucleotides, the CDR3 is TGTGCCAGCAGTTTGCGGGGGCGTCAGCCCCAGCATTTT. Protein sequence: CASSLRGRQPQHF.

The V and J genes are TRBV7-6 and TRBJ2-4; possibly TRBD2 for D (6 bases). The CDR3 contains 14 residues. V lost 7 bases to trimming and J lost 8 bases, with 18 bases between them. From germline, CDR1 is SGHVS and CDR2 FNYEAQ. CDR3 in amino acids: CASINRGRRDIQYF. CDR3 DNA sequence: TGTGCCAGCATTAACCGGGGGAGACGGGACATTCAGTACTTC.

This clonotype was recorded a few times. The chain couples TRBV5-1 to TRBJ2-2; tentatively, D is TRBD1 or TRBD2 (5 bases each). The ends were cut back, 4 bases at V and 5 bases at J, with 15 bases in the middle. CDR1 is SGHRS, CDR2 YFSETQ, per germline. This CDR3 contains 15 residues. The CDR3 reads CASSAGTDVTGELFF. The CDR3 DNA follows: TGCGCCAGCAGCGCCGGGACGGATGTGACCGGGGAGCTGTTTTTT.

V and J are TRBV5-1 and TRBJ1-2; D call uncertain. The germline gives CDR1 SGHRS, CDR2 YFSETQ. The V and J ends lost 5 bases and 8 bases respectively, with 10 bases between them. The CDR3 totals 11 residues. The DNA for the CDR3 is TGCGCCAGCAGGGATCAAGGAGGCTACACCTTC. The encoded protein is CASRDQGGYTF. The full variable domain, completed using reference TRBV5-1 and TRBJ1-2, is KAGVTQTPRYLIKTRGQQVTLSCSPISGHRSVSWYQQTPGQGLQFLFEYFSETQRNKGNFPGRFSGRQFSNSRSEMNVSTLELGDSALYLCASRDQGGYTFGSGTRLTVV.

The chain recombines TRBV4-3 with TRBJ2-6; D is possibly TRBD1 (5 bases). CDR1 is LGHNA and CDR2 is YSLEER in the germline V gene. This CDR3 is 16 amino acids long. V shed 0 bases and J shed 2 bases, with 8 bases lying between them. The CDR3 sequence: CASSQESRAGANVLTF. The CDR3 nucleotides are TGCGCCAGCAGCCAAGAGTCCAGGGCTGGGGCCAACGTCCTGACTTTC.

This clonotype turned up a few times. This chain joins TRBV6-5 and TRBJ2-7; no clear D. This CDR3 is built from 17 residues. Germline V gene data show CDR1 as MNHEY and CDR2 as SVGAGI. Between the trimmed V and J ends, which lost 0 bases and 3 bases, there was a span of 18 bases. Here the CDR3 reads CASSYSLRASAIYEQYF. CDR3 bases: TGTGCCAGCAGTTACTCGCTCCGGGCTTCGGCAATCTACGAGCAGTACTTC.

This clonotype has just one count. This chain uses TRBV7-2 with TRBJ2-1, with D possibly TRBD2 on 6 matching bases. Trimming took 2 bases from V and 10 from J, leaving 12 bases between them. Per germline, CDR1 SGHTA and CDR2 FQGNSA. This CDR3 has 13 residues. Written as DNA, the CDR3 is TGTGCCAGCAGCTTATTGTGGCGGGGCGAGCAGTTCTTC. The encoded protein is CASSLLWRGEQFF.

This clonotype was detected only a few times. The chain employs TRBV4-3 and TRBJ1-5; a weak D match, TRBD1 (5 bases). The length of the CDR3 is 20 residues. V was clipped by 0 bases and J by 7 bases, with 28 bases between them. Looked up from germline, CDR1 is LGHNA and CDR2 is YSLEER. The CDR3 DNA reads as TGCGCCAGCAGCCAAGATTGGGTGGCGCCAGGGCCCTCGTCCGGGCAGCCCCAGCATTTT. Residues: CASSQDWVAPGPSSGQPQHF.